This is a list of T cell receptor beta chains from one sample in a study of post-analysis software for immune sequencing data. MiXCR was run by TCRdb on the PCR reads, yielding one entry per CDR3 protein. The table lists 820,000 or so distinct CDR3 sequences, roughly 50% of them singletons. Sequenced material: blood. These TCRs come from a girl aged 10 to 17 with multiple sclerosis. Each CDR3 is given with its conserved first and last residue. The D gene is left open where the match is weak. Some rows mark clone size as missing; the rest say once, few, many or name a class of expanded clone.

V,J,D,size,CDR3,DNA
TRBV27,TRBJ2-1,TRBD2,few,CASSLPGLAFNEQFF,TGTGCCAGCAGTCTACCGGGACTAGCGTTCAATGAGCAGTTCTTC
TRBV6-4,TRBJ2-3,NA,few,CASSVREGDTQYF,TGTGCCAGCAGTGTTAGAGAGGGAGATACGCAGTATTTT
TRBV7-2,TRBJ1-6,NA,few,CASSGPLGTLHF,TGTGCCAGCAGCGGTCCCTTGGGAACCCTCCACTTT
TRBV7-8,TRBJ1-6,NA,NA,CASSLEAQGHSPLHF,TGTGCCAGCAGCTTAGAGGCACAGGGCCATTCACCCCTCCACTTT
TRBV7-9,TRBJ2-1,NA,NA,CASSLEAGPNEQFF,TGTGCCAGCAGCTTAGAGGCAGGGCCGAATGAGCAGTTCTTC
TRBV7-2,TRBJ2-3,TRBD2,NA,CASSSPSGRVTDTQYF,TGTGCCAGCAGCTCTCCTAGCGGGAGAGTCACAGATACGCAGTATTTT
TRBV5-1,TRBJ1-2,TRBD1,NA,CASSFDRGSGYTF,TGCGCCAGCAGCTTCGACAGGGGCAGTGGCTACACCTTC
TRBV28,TRBJ2-2,TRBD2,NA,CASSGAGVDTGELFF,TGTGCCAGCAGTGGAGCGGGGGTTGACACCGGGGAGCTGTTTTTT
TRBV29-1,TRBJ2-3,TRBD1,few,CSAGDRGRTDTQYF,TGCAGCGCCGGGGACAGGGGAAGGACAGATACGCAGTATTTT
TRBV5-4,TRBJ1-2,NA,NA,CASSSGTAEGYTF,TGTGCCAGCAGTTCTGGGACTGCGGAGGGCTACACCTTC
TRBV5-1,TRBJ2-6,NA,few,CASSLVSIGSGANVLTF,TGCGCCAGCAGCTTGGTATCGATCGGCTCTGGGGCCAACGTCCTGACTTTC
TRBV7-6,TRBJ1-2,NA,NA,CASSATLNYGYTF,TGTGCCAGCAGCGCAACGCTTAACTATGGCTACACCTTC
TRBV20-1,TRBJ1-4,NA,once,CSATVLQDNEKLFF,TGCAGTGCTACGGTCCTACAGGATAATGAAAAACTGTTTTTT
TRBV12-3/TRBV12-4,TRBJ2-2,TRBD2,NA,CASSARGLAGGVTGELFF,TGTGCCAGCAGTGCCCGCGGACTAGCGGGGGGTGTGACCGGGGAGCTGTTTTTT